This TCR beta chain was captured in a study of radiation and T cells in renal cell carcinoma. General study results and limits: From baseline, blood top tumor clonotypes peaked at 2 weeks post-radiation.

Germline CDR1 SGHDN, CDR2 FVKESK. This CDR3 has 13 residues. V was pared by 0 bases and J by 8 bases, with 10 bases between. A note on this clone: Its antigen is not known.

Time point of the sample: baseline pretreatment blood. The treatment is: 15 Gy SBRT to primary tumor, nephrectomy 4 weeks later. Clear cell pathology was present in this patient's renal cell carcinoma. Here immunoSEQ multiplex PCR was the method, and the copy in TCRdb shows in-frame clones only, minus some. This table holds 150,000 or so clones, 88% found once. The sequences come from blood, collected from a patient whose treatment included radiotherapy and nephrectomy. The chain recombines TRBV14 with TRBJ1-2; unclear D gene. This TCR was sampled from a woman aged 70-85 years with renal cell carcinoma. CDR3 in DNA: TGTGCCAGCAGCCAAGAGATATCTTGGGGCTACACCTTC. It translates to CASSQEISWGYTF.